The 18 T cell receptor beta chains below were found in one sample sequenced in a study of beta chain features in type 1 diabetes. Study-level findings and limits: Within each of all four CD4+ subsets, Type 1 diabetes patients had TCRB CDR3s that were moderately but significantly shorter.

For these receptors, no antigen is known. Expressed TCRB transcripts were sequenced because the isolated RNA had all been reverse transcribed beforehand. Measured with immunoSEQ multiplex PCR; TCRdb has only the in-frame clones, and not every one. The sample consists of some 660,000 clones, over 12% of them appearing once. Material: naive CD4+ T cells from blood. All receptors come from a man between 18 and 29 years old with type 1 diabetes.

This clone appeared a few times. J is TRBJ2-1 and V is TRBV19, with 12 bases fitting TRBD2. J lost 8 bases, V lost 6 bases, and 8 bases had no gene match. Germline CDR1 LNHDA, CDR2 SQIVND (reference sequence). This CDR3 region has 15 residues. The CDR3: CASRLLAGGRDEQFF. The DNA of the CDR3 is TGTGCCAGTAGGCTACTAGCGGGGGGCCGGGATGAGCAGTTCTTC.

The V call is TRBV9, the J call TRBJ2-3; no reliable D call. Germline lookup yields CDR1 SGDLS and CDR2 YYNGEE. Trimming left V 0 bases short and J 4 bases short, with 3 bases between. CDR3 length: 12 residues. The CDR3 nucleotides read TGTGCCAGCAGCGTAGACCCAGATACGCAGTATTTT. Its translation: CASSVDPDTQYF. Based on the CDR3 plus reference TRBV9 and TRBJ2-3, the full variable domain is DSGVTQTPKHLITATGQRVTLRCSPRSGDLSVYWYQQSLDQGLQFLIQYYNGEERAKGNILERFSAQQFPDLHSELNLSSLELGDSALYFCASSVDPDTQYFGPGTRLTVL.

With respect to this clone: At the DNA level, this CDR3 is encoded by other sequences in the same sample as well. V usage is TRBV29-1 and J usage is TRBJ2-5; tentatively, D is TRBD2 (5 bases). The V end was cut by 4 bases, the J end by 2 bases, with 8 bases between. The CDR3 covers 12 residues. The germline V gene encodes CDR1 SQVTM and CDR2 ANQGSEA. Written as DNA, the CDR3 is TGCAGCGTTGGCGGGCTACAAGAGACCCAGTACTTC. Encoded protein: CSVGGLQETQYF.

This clone was found a few times. The rearrangement uses TRBV6-5 and TRBJ2-3; 10 positions match TRBD1. Looked up from germline, CDR1 is MNHEY and CDR2 is SVGAGI. Trimming removed 2 bases from V and 3 bases from J; junction bases left unmatched: 2. This CDR3 has 15 residues. The CDR3 is CASSYQGQGTDTQYF. The CDR3 region has the DNA TGTGCCAGCAGTTACCAGGGACAGGGGACAGATACGCAGTATTTT.

This clone was detected only a few times. The rearrangement joins TRBV28 to TRBJ2-7; 9 nucleotides match TRBD1. The CDR3 covers 14 residues. The germline V gene has CDR1 MDHEN and CDR2 SYDVKM. The J segment lost 5 bases and the V segment lost 6 bases, leaving 8 bases of the junction unmatched. CDR3 region: CASRTGQGPNEQYF. Here the CDR3 DNA reads TGTGCCAGCAGAACGGGACAGGGTCCTAACGAGCAGTACTTC. The full variable domain, its missing parts supplied by reference TRBV28 and TRBJ2-7, is DVKVTQSSRYLVKRTGEKVFLECVQDMDHENMFWYRQDPGLGLRLIYFSYDVKMKEKGDIPEGYSVSREKKERFSLILESASTNQTSMYLCASRTGQGPNEQYFGPGTRLTVT.

This chain joins TRBV5-1 and TRBJ2-2, with 11 positions matching TRBD2. The germline CDR1 and CDR2 sequences are SGHRS and YFSETQ. J lost 5 bases, V lost 4 bases, and 13 bases had no gene match. The length of the CDR3 is 18 residues. The CDR3 loop reads CASSPGTSGRKGTGELFF. The CDR3 DNA sequence: TGCGCCAGCAGCCCGGGGACTAGCGGCCGTAAGGGGACCGGGGAGCTGTTTTTT.

This clone was counted a few times. J is TRBJ1-1 and V is TRBV30, with TRBD1 matching 8 bases. This CDR3 is built from 13 residues. The germline gives CDR1 GTSNPN, CDR2 SVGIG (reference sequence). With 2 bases clipped from V and 7 bases from J, the junction kept 6 bases outside the gene matches. This CDR3 reads CAWSQTGQGEAFF. CDR3 DNA sequence: TGTGCCTGGAGTCAAACCGGACAGGGTGAAGCTTTCTTT.

The J gene is TRBJ2-1, the V gene TRBV6-5; 8 bases map to TRBD2. This CDR3 region has 15 residues. The junction had 7 bases not matched to a gene; V was cut back by 6 bases and J by 3 bases. Germline V gives CDR1 MNHEY, CDR2 SVGAGI. The CDR3 region has the DNA TGTGCCAGCAGCGAATATAGCGGGATCTACAATGAGCAGTTCTTC. Translation gives CASSEYSGIYNEQFF.

The chain is built from TRBV19 and TRBJ1-5, with D possibly matching TRBD1 (6 bases). V lost 5 bases, J lost 1 base, and 12 bases lay in between. This CDR3 is built from 15 residues. From germline, CDR1 is LNHDA and CDR2 SQIVND (reference sequence). This CDR3 reads CASSGKGGSNQPQHF. CDR3 DNA sequence: TGTGCCAGTAGTGGCAAGGGGGGGAGCAATCAGCCCCAGCATTTT.

This clone was counted only a few times. V gene TRBV9 combines with J gene TRBJ1-1, with D maybe TRBD1 (6 bases). Germline assignment: CDR1 SGDLS and CDR2 YYNGEE. The CDR3 runs 14 residues. The V and J ends lost 2 bases and 1 base respectively, with 9 bases between them. The CDR3 DNA reads as TGTGCCAGCAGCGTTACGGACAGGAACACTGAAGCTTTCTTT. Translation gives CASSVTDRNTEAFF.

The chain recombines TRBV27 with TRBJ2-5; D possibly corresponds to TRBD2 (6 bases). The CDR3 runs 16 residues. From germline, CDR1 is MNHEY and CDR2 SMNVEV (reference sequence). The germline V and J ends were trimmed by 5 bases and 4 bases, with 20 bases remaining between them. CDR3 DNA sequence: TGTGCCAGCAGTGCTATTACCGGAGGGCAGGGAGAGACCCAGTACTTC. Translation gives CASSAITGGQGETQYF.

The chain joins TRBV27 to TRBJ2-6; 7 positions match TRBD1. V lost 5 bases to trimming and J lost 0 bases; unmatched junction nucleotides: 4. Germline V gene sequence: CDR1 MNHEY, CDR2 SMNVEV (reference sequence). The CDR3 is 16 residues long. The DNA of the CDR3 is TGTGCCAGCAGTCAATACAGGGGCTCTGGGGCCAACGTCCTGACTTTC. Its translation is CASSQYRGSGANVLTF.

The rearrangement links TRBV7-9 to TRBJ1-4; no clear D gene. V gave up 2 bases and J gave up 2 bases, with 6 bases separating them. CDR3 length: 14 amino acids. The germline gives CDR1 SEHNR, CDR2 FQNEAQ (reference sequence). The CDR3 loop is CASSLSVTNEKLFF. CDR3 nucleotides: TGTGCCAGCAGCTTAAGCGTGACTAATGAAAAACTGTTTTTT. Complete variable domain (other parts from reference TRBV7-9 and TRBJ1-4): DTGVSQNPRHKITKRGQNVTFRCDPISEHNRLYWYRQTLGQGPEFLTYFQNEAQLEKSRLLSDRFSAERPKGSFSTLEIQRTEQGDSAMYLCASSLSVTNEKLFFGSGTQLSVL.

This clone has a handful of counts. The identical CDR3 is also encoded by other nucleotide sequences in the sample. The chain has TRBV7-2 and TRBJ1-1, with D hard to call. V was trimmed by 1 base and J by 2 bases, leaving 5 bases between them. The CDR3 is 13 amino acids. The germline gives CDR1 SGHTA, CDR2 FQGNSA. CDR3 loop: CASSLDTNTEAFF. In nucleotides, the CDR3 is TGTGCCAGCAGCTTAGACACTAACACTGAAGCTTTCTTT.

This clone was seen only a few times. V gene TRBV27 combines with J gene TRBJ2-6; D gene unclear. The V gene's germline CDR1 is MNHEY and CDR2 SMNVEV (reference sequence). Trimming pared 9 bases from V and 2 bases from J, leaving 14 bases between. The CDR3 sequence is 15 residues long. CDR3 amino acids: CASSPRFTGANVLTF. The CDR3 DNA reads TGTGCCAGTAGCCCTAGGTTTACTGGGGCCAACGTCCTGACTTTC.

This clone was found a few times. The J gene is TRBJ2-7, the V gene TRBV4-3; TRBD1 or TRBD2 may be the D gene (5 bases each). The CDR3 covers 15 residues. CDR1 is LGHNA and CDR2 is YSLEER in the germline V gene. The germline V and J ends were trimmed by 0 bases and 6 bases, with 15 bases remaining between them. This chain's CDR3 is CASSQDLRSGAEQYF. The CDR3 nucleotides read TGCGCCAGCAGCCAAGATCTCAGGTCCGGGGCCGAGCAGTACTTC.

There are a few counts of this clone. Different DNA sequences within this sample yield the same CDR3. The chain is built from TRBV30 and TRBJ2-5, with D perhaps being TRBD1 or TRBD2 (5 bases each). V gave up 5 bases and J gave up 5 bases, with 9 bases separating them. Germline V gene sequence: CDR1 GTSNPN, CDR2 SVGIG (reference sequence). CDR3 length: 11 residues. CDR3 amino acids: CAWGWGETQYF. The DNA for the CDR3 is TGTGCCTGGGGTTGGGGGGAGACCCAGTACTTC. The variable domain in full, completed from reference TRBV30 and TRBJ2-5, reads SQTIHQWPATLVQPVGSPLSLECTVEGTSNPNLYWYRQAAGRGLQLLFYSVGIGQISSEVPQNLSASRPQDRQFILSSKKLLLSDSGFYLCAWGWGETQYFGPGTRLLVL.

The J gene is TRBJ1-2, the V gene TRBV6-6, with D unclear. CDR1 and CDR2 from the germline V gene are MNHNY and SVGAGI (reference sequence). This CDR3 region has 11 residues. The ends were cut back, 10 bases at V and 3 bases at J, with 9 bases in the middle. CDR3: CATKADYGYTF. CDR3 bases: TGTGCCACCAAGGCAGACTATGGCTACACCTTC.